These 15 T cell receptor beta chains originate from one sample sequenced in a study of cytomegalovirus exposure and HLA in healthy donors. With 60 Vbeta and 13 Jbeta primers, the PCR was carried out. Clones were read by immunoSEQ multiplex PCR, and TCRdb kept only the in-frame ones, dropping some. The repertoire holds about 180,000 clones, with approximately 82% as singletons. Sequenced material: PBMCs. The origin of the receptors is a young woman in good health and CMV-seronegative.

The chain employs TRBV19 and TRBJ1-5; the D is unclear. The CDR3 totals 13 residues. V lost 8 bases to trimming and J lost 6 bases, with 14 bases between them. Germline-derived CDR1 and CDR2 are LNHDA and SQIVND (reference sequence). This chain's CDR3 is CASSPMASQPQHF. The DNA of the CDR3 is TGTGCCAGTTCCCCGATGGCAAGTCAGCCCCAGCATTTT.

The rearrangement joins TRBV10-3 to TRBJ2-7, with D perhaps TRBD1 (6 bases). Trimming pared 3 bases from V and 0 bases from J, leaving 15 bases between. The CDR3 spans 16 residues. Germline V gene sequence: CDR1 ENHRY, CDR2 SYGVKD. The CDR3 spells CAISDRWGHSSYEQYF. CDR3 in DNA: TGTGCCATCAGTGACCGGTGGGGACATAGCTCCTACGAGCAGTACTTC.

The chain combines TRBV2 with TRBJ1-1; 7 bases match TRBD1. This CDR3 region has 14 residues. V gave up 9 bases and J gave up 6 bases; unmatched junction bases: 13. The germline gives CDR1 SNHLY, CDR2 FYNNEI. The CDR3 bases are TGTGCCAGAGAAGTAGAGGGGGCAAGGGCTGAAGCTTTCTTT. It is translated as CAREVEGARAEAFF.

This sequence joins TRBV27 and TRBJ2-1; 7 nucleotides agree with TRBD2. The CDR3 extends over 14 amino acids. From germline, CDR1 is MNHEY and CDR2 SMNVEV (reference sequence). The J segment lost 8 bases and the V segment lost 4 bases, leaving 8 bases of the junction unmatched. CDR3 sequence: CASSSLAVFDEQFF. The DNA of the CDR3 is TGTGCCAGCAGTTCGCTAGCGGTATTCGATGAGCAGTTCTTC.

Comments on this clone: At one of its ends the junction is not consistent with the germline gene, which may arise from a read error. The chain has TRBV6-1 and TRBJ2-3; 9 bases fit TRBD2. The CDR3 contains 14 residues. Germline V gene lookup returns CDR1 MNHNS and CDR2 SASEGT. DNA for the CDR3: TGTGCCAGCACTCCTAGGGCTAGCGGGGCGGCCGTGGGTTTT. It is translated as CASTPRASGAAVGF.

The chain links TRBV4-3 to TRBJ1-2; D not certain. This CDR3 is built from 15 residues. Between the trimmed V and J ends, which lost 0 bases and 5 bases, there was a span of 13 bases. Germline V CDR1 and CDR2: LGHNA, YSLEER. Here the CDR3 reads CASSQDITLSYGYTF. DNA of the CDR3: TGCGCCAGCAGCCAAGATATCACCCTAAGTTATGGCTACACCTTC.

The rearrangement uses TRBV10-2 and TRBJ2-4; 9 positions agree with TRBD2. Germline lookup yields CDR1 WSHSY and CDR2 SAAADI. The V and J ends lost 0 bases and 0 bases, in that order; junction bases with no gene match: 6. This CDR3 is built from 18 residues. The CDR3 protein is CASSESMASGVAKNIQYF. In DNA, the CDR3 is TGCGCCAGCAGTGAGTCGATGGCTAGCGGGGTAGCCAAAAACATTCAGTACTTC.

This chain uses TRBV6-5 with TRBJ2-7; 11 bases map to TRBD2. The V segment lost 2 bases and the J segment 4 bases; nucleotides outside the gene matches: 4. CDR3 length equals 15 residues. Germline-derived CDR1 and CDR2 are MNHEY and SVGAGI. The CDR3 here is CASSYPSGGRYEQYF. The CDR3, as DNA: TGTGCCAGCAGTTACCCTAGCGGGGGGCGATACGAGCAGTACTTC.

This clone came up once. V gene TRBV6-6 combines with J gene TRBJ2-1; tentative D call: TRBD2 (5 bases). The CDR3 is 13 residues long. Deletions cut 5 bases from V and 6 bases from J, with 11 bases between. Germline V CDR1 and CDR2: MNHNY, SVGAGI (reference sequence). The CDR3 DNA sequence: TGTGCCAGCAGTAACCTAGAGGGCAATGAGCAGTTCTTC. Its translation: CASSNLEGNEQFF.

The CDR3 loop is CASRLSFQETQYF. The CDR3 nucleotides are TGCGCCAGCAGACTGAGTTTCCAAGAGACCCAGTACTTC. The chain is built from TRBV5-1 and TRBJ2-5; D call uncertain. CDR1 is SGHRS, CDR2 YFSETQ, per germline. Trimming stripped 5 bases from V and 1 base from J, with 9 bases between. The CDR3 contains 13 residues.

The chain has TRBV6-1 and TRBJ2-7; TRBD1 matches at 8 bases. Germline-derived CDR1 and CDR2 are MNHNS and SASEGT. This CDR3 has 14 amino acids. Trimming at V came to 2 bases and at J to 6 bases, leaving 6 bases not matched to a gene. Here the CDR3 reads CASSEMGTGAEQYF. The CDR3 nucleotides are TGTGCCAGCAGTGAAATGGGGACAGGCGCCGAGCAGTACTTC.

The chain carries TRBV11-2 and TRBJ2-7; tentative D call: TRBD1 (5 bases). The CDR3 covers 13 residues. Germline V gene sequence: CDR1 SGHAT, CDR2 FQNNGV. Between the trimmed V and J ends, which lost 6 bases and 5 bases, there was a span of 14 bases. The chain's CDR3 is CASSSGNSHEQYF. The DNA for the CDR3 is TGTGCCAGCAGTTCAGGGAATTCCCACGAGCAGTACTTC.

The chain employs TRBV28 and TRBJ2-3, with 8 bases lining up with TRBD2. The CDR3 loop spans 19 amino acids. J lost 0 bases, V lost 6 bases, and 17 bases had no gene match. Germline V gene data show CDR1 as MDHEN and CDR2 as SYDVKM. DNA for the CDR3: TGTGCCAGCAGCGACTCCGCTCCGGGACTAGGAAGGAGCACAGATACGCAGTATTTT. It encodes CASSDSAPGLGRSTDTQYF.

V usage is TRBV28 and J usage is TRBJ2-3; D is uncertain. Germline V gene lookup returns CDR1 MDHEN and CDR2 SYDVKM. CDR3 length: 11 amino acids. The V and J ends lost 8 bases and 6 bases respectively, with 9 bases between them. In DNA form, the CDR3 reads TGTGCCAGCGCGGCAGCGGATACGCAGTATTTT. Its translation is CASAAADTQYF.

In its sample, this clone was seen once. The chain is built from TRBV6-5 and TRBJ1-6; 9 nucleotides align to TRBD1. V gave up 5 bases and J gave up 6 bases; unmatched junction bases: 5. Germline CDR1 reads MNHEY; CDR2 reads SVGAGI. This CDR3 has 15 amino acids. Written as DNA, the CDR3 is TGTGCCAGCAGTACCCAACAGGGGGCTAATTCACCCCTCCACTTT. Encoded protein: CASSTQQGANSPLHF.